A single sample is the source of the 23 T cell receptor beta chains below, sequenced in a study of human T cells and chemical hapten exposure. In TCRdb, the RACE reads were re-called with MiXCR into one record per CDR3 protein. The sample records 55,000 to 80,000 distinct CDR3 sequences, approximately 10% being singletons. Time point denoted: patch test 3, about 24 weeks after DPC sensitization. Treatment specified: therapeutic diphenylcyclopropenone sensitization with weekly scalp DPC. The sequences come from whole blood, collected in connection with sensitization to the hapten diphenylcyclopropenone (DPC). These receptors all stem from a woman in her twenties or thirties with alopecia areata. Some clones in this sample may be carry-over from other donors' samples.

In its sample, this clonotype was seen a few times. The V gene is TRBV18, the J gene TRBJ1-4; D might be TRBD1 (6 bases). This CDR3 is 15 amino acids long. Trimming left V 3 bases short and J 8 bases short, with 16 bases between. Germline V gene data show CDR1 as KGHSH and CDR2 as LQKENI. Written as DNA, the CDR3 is TGTGCCAGCTCACCCACCCAGGGGTTGTTCGAAAAACTGTTTTTT. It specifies CASSPTQGLFEKLFF. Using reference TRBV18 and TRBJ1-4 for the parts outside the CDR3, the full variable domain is NAGVMQNPRHLVRRRGQEARLRCSPMKGHSHVYWYRQLPEEGLKFMVYLQKENIIDESGMPKERFSAEFPKEGPSILRIQQVVRGDSAAYFCASSPTQGLFEKLFFGSGTQLSVL.

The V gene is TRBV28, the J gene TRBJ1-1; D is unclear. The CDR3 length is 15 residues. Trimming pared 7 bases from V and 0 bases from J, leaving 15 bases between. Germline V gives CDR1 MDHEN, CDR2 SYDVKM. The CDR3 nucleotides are TGTGCCAGCACGTGGATGATGCAGGTGAACACTGAAGCTTTCTTT. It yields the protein CASTWMMQVNTEAFF.

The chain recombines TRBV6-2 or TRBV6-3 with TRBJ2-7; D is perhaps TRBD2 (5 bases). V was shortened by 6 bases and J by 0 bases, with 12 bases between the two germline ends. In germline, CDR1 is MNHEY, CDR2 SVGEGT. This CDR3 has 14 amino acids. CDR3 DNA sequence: TGTGCCAGCAGACTCCGGGAAGCCTCCTACGAGCAGTACTTC. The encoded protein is CASRLREASYEQYF.

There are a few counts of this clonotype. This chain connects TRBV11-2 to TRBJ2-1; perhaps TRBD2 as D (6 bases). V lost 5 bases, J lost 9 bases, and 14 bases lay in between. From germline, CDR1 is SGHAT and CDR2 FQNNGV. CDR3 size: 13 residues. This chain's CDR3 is CASSQRLEGEQFF. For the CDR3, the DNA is TGTGCCAGCAGCCAAAGACTAGAAGGTGAGCAGTTCTTC.

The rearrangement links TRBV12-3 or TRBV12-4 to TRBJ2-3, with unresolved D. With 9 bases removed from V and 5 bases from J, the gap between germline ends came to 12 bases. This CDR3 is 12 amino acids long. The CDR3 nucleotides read TGTGCCAGTATGCCCAGTGGAGATACGCAGTATTTT. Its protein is CASMPSGDTQYF.

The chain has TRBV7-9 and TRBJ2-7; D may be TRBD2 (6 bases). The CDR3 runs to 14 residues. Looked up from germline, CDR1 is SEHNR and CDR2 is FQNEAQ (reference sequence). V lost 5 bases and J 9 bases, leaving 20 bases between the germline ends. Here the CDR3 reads CASSRGGTQGWQYF. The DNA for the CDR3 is TGTGCCAGCAGCCGAGGCGGGACCCAGGGTTGGCAGTACTTC.

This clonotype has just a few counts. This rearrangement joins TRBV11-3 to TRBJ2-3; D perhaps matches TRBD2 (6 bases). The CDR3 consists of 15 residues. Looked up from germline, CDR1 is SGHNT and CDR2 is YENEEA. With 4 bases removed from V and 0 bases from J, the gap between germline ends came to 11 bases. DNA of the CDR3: TGTGCCAGCAGCTCAACGGGGGTTAGCACAGATACGCAGTATTTT. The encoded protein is CASSSTGVSTDTQYF.

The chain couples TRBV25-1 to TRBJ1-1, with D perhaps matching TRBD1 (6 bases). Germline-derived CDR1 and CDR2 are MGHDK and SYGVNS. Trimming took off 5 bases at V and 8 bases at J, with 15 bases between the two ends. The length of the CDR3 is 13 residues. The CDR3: CASSPLGGPEAFF. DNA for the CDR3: TGTGCCAGCAGTCCCCTCGGGGGGCCCGAAGCTTTCTTT.

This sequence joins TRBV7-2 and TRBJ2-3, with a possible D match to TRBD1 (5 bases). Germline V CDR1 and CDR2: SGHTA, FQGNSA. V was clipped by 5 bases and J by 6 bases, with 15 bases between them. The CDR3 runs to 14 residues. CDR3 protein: CASSQGWVHDTQYF. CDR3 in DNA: TGTGCCAGCAGCCAGGGATGGGTTCACGATACGCAGTATTTT.

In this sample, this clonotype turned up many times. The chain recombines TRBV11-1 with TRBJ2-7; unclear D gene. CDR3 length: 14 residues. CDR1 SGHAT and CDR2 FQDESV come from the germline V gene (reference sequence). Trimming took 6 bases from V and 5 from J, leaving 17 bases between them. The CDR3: CASSSTDGSHEQYF. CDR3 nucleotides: TGTGCCAGCAGTTCCACCGACGGCAGCCACGAGCAGTACTTC.

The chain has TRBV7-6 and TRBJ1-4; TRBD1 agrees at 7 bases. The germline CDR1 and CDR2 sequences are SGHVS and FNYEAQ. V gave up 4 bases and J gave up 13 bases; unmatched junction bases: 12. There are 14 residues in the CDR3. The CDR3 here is CASSSRPDRVRLFF. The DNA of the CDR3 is TGTGCCAGCAGCTCCAGACCTGACAGGGTACGACTGTTTTTT.

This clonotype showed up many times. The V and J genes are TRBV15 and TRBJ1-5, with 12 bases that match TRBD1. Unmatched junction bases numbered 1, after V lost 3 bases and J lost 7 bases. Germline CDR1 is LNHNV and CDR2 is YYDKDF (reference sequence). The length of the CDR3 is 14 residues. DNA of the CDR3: TGTGCCACCAGCAGGGGACAGGGGGCCCAGCCCCAGCATTTT. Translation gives CATSRGQGAQPQHF.

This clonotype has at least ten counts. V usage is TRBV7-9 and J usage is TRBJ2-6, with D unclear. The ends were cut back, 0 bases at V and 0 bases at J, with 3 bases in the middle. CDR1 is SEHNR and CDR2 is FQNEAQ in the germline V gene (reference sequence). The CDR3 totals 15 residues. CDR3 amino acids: CASSLAGSGANVLTF. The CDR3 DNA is TGTGCCAGCAGCTTAGCAGGCTCTGGGGCCAACGTCCTGACTTTC.

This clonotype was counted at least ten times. Here the CDR3 reads CASRRTASTGELFF. The CDR3 nucleotides read TGTGCCAGCCGGAGGACAGCTTCCACCGGGGAGCTGTTTTTT. The chain recombines TRBV28 with TRBJ2-2, with D possibly matching TRBD1 (6 bases). The CDR3 has 14 residues. V lost 8 bases and J 4 bases, leaving 14 bases between the germline ends. The germline CDR1 and CDR2 sequences are MDHEN and SYDVKM.

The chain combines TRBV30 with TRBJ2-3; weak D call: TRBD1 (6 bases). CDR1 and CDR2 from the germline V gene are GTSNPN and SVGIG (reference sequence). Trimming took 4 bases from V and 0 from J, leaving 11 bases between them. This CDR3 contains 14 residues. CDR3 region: CAWNRDRSTDTQYF. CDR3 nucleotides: TGTGCCTGGAACCGAGACAGGAGCACAGATACGCAGTATTTT.

The CDR3 region is CASSFRTSGRMKNEQFF. The CDR3 bases are TGTGCCAGCAGCTTCAGGACTAGCGGGAGGATGAAGAATGAGCAGTTCTTC. This chain connects TRBV7-2 to TRBJ2-1, with 14 bases lining up with TRBD2. Germline lookup yields CDR1 SGHTA and CDR2 FQGNSA. After removal of 3 bases from V and 7 bases from J, the junction contained 8 bases not matched to a gene. This CDR3 contains 17 residues.

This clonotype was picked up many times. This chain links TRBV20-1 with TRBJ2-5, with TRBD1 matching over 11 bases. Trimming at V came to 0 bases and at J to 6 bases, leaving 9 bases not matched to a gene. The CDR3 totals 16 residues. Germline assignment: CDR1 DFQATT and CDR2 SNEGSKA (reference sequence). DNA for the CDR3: TGCAGTGCTAGAGATTCGGACAGGGGGCGTGATAAGACCCAGTACTTC. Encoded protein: CSARDSDRGRDKTQYF.

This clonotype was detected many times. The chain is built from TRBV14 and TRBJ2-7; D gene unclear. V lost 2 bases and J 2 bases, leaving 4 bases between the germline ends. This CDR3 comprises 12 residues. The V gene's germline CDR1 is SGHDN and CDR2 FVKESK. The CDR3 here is CASSQTAYEQYF. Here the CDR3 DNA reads TGTGCCAGCAGCCAAACCGCCTACGAGCAGTACTTC.

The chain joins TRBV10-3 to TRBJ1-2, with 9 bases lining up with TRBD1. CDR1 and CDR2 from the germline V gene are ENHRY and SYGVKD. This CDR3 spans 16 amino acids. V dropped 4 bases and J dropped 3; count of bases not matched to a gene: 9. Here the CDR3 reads CAISGGGDRVDYGYTF. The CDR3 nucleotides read TGTGCCATCAGTGGCGGAGGGGACAGGGTAGACTATGGCTACACCTTC.

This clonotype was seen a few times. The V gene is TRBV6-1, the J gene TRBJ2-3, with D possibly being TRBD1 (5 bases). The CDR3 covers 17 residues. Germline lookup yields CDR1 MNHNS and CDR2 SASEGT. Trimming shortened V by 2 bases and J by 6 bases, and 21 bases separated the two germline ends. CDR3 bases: TGTGCCAGCAGTGAACGGGCAGGTCGGCGCGCAGGGGATACGCAGTATTTT. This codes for CASSERAGRRAGDTQYF.

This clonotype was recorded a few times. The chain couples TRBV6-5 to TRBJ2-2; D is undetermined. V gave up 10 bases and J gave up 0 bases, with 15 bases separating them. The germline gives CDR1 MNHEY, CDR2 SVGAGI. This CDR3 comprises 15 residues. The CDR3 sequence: CATKSRVANTGELFF. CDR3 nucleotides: TGTGCCACGAAGTCACGGGTCGCGAACACCGGGGAGCTGTTTTTT.

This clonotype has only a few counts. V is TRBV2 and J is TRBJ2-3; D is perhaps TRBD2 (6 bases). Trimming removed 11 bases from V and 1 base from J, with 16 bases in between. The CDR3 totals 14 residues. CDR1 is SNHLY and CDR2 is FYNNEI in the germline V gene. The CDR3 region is CAGLPLAGTDTQYF. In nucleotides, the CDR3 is TGTGCCGGACTTCCACTAGCCGGCACAGATACGCAGTATTTT.

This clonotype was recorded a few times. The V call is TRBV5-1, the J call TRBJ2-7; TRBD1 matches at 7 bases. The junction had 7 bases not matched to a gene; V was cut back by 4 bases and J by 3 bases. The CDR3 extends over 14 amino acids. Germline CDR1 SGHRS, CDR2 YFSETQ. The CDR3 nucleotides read TGCGCCAGCAGCCTCTCCGGGACAGACTACGAGCAGTACTTC. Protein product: CASSLSGTDYEQYF.